This T cell receptor beta chain is drawn from a study of OX40 agonist ivuxolimab in advanced cancers. Study context: Patients were infused with ivuxolimab every 2 weeks at 0.01 to 10 mg/kg. Study outcomes and limitations: By week 6 at 0.1 to 3.0 mg/kg, blood CD4+ and CD8+ T cells had expanded clonally. Averaged across samples, CD8+ T cells carried more expanded clones than CD4+ did.

Libraries were prepared by immunoSEQ multiplex PCR; TCRdb keeps only in-frame clonotypes and omits some of them. The profile covers 65,000 to 100,000 clones, with 84% appearing a single time and 6.6% taken by the ten largest. As regards this clone: Its cognate antigen is unknown.

This CDR3 spans 15 amino acids. The V segment lost 3 bases and the J segment 5 bases; nucleotides outside the gene matches: 5. Germline V lookup: CDR1 SGHDT, CDR2 YYEEEE. The chain links TRBV5-6 to TRBJ2-3; 11 positions agree with TRBD2. This TCR was recovered from an adult with an advanced solid tumor such as melanoma, head and neck, liver or kidney cancer. The sample in question was CD4+ or CD8+ T cells sorted from blood, obtained in a trial of the OX40 agonist ivuxolimab. The DNA of the CDR3 is TGTGCCAGCAGCTATAGCGGGGGGGCCGGAGATACGCAGTATTTT. Its translation is CASSYSGGAGDTQYF.